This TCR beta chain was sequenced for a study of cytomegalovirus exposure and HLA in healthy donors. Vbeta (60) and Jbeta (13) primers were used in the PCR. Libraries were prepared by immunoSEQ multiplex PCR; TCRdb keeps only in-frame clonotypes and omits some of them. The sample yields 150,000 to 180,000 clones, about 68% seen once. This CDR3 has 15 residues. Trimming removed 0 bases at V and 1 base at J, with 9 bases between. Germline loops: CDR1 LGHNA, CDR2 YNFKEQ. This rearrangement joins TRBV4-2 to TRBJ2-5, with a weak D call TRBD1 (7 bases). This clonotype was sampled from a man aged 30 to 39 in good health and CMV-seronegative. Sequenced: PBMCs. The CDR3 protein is CASSQDQGGQETQYF. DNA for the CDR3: TGTGCCAGCAGCCAAGATCAGGGGGGCCAAGAGACCCAGTACTTC.